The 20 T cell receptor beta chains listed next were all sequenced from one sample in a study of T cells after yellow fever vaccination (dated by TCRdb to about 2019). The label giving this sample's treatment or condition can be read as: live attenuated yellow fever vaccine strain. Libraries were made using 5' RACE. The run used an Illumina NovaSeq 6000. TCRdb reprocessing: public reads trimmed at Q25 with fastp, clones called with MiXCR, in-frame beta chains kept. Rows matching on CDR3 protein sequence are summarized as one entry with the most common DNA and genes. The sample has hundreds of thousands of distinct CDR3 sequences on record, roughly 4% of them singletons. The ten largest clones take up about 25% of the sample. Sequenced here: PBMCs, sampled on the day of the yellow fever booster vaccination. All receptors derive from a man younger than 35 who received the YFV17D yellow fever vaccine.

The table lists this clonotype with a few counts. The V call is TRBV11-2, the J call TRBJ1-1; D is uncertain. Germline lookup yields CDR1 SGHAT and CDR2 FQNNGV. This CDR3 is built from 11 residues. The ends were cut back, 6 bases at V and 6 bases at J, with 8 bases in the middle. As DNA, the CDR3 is TGTGCCAGCAGGTCAGGACCTGAAGCTTTCTTT. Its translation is CASRSGPEAFF. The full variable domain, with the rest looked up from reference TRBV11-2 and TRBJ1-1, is EAGVAQSPRYKIIEKRQSVAFWCNPISGHATLYWYQQILGQGPKLLIQFQNNGVVDDSQLPKDRFSAERLKGVDSTLKIQPAKLEDSAVYLCASRSGPEAFFGQGTRLTVV.

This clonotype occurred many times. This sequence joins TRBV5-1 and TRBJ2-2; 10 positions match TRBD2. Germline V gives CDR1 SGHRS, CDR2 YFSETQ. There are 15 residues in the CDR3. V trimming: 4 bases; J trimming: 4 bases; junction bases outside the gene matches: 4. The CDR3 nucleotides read TGCGCCAGCAGCCGAACTAGCGGGGTCACCGGGGAGCTGTTTTTT. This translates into CASSRTSGVTGELFF.

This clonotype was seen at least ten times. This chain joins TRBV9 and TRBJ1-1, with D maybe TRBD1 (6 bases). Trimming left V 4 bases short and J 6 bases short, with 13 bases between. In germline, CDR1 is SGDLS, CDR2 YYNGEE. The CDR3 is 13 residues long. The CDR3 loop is CASSKGGGPEAFF. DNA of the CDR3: TGTGCCAGCAGCAAAGGGGGGGGCCCTGAAGCTTTCTTT.

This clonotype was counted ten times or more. The CDR3 reads CASSTPPASGGARGNIQYF. CDR3 DNA: TGTGCCAGCAGTACACCCCCGGCTAGCGGGGGGGCCAGGGGCAACATTCAGTACTTC. The J gene is TRBJ2-4, the V gene TRBV7-2; 12 positions match TRBD2. V lost 6 bases and J lost 7; bases outside the gene matches: 19. Per germline, CDR1 SGHTA and CDR2 FQGNSA. The CDR3 has 19 amino acids.

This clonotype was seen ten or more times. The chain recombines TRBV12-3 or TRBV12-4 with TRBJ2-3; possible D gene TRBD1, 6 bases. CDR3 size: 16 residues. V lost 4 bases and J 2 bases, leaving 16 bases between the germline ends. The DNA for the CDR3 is TGTGCCAGCAGTTCAGGGGCCGGTTCCTTCACAGATACGCAGTATTTT. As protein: CASSSGAGSFTDTQYF.

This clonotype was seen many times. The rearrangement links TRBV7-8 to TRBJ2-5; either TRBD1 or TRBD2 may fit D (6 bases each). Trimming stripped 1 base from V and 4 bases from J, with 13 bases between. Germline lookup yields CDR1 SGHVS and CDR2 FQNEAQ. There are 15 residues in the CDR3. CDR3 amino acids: CASSLGPGAGETQYF. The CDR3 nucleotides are TGTGCCAGCAGCTTAGGCCCGGGGGCAGGAGAGACCCAGTACTTC.

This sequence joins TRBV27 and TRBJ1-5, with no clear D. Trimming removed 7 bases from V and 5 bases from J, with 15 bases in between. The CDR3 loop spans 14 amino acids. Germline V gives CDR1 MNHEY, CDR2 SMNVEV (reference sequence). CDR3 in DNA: TGTGCCAGCACTTCGCTCAACTCGGATCAGCCCCAGCATTTT. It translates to CASTSLNSDQPQHF.

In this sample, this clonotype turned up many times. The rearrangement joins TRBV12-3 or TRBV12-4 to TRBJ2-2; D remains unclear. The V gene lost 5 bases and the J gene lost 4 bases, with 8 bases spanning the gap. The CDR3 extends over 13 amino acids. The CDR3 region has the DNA TGTGCCAGCAGTCCAAAAAGCACCGGGGAGCTGTTTTTT. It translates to CASSPKSTGELFF.

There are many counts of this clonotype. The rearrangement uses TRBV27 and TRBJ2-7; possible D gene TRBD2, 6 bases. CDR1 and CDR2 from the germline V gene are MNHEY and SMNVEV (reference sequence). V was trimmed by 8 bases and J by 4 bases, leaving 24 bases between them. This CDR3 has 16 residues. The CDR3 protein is CASLPHPAAGRYEQYF. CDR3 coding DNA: TGTGCCAGCCTACCACACCCAGCTGCAGGGAGGTACGAGCAGTACTTC.

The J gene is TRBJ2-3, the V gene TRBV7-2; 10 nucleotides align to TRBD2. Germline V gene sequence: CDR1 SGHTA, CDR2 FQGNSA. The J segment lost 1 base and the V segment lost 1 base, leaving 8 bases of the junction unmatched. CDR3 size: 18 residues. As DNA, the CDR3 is TGTGCCAGCAGCTTAGATGGGACTAGCGCCAGCCGCACAGATACGCAGTATTTT. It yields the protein CASSLDGTSASRTDTQYF.

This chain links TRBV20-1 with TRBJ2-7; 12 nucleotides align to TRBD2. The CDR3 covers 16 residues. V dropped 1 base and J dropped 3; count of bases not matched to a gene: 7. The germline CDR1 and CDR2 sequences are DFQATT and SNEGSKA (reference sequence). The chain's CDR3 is CSARAMGLAGNYEQYF. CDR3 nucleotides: TGCAGTGCTAGAGCTATGGGACTAGCGGGCAACTACGAGCAGTACTTC.

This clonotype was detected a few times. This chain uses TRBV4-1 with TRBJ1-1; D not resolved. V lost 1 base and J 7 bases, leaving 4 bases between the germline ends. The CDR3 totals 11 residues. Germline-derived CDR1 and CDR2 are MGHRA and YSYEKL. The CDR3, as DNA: TGCGCCAGCAGCCAAGGGATTGAAGCTTTCTTT. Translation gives CASSQGIEAFF.

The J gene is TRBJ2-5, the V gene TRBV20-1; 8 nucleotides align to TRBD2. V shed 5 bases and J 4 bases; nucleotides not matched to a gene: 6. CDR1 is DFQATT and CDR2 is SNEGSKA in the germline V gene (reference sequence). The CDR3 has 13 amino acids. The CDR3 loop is CSADGGAVETQYF. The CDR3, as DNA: TGCAGTGCTGACGGGGGGGCGGTAGAGACCCAGTACTTC.

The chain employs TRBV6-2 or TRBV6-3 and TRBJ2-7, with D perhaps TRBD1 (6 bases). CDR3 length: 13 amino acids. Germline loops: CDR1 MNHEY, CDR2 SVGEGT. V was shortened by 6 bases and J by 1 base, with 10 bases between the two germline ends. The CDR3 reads CASREDSSYEQYV. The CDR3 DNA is TGTGCCAGCAGGGAGGACAGTTCCTACGAGCAGTACGTC.

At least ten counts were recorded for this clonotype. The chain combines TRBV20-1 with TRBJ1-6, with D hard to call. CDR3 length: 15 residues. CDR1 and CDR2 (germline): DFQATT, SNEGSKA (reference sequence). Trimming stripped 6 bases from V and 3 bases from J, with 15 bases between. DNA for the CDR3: TGCAGTGCCCTCCCCCCGGGGATCTATAATTCACCCCTCCACTTT. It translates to CSALPPGIYNSPLHF.

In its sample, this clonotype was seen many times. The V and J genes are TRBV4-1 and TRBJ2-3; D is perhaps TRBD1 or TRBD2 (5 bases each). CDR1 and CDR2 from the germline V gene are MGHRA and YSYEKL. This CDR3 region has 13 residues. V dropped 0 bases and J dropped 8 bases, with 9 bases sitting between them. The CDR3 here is CASSQDWGRTQYF. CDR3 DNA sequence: TGCGCCAGCAGCCAAGACTGGGGACGTACGCAGTATTTT.

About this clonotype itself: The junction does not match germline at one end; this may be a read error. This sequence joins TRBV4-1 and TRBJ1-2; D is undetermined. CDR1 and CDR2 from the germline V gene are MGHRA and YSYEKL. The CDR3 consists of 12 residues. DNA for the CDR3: TGCGCCAGCAGCCAAGGAGGATTTAGCTACCCCTTC. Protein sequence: CASSQGGFSYPF.

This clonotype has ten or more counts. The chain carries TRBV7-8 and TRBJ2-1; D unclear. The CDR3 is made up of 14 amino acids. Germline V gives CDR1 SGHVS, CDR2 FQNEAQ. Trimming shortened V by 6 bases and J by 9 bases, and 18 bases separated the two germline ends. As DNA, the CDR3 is TGTGCCAGCAGTCCGAGAGTAGATGGCCTTGAGCAGTTCTTC. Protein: CASSPRVDGLEQFF.

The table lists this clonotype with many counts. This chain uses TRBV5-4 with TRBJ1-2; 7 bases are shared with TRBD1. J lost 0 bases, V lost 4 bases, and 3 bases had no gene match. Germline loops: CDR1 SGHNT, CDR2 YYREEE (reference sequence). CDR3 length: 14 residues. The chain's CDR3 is CASSPDRSNYGYTF. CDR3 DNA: TGTGCCAGCAGCCCGGACAGGTCTAACTATGGCTACACCTTC.

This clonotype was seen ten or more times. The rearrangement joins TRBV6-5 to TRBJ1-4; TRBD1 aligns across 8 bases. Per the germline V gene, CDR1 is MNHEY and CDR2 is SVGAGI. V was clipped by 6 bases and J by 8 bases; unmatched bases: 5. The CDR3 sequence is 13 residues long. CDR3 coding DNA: TGTGCCAGCAGAGCAGGGGGCGTGGAAAAACTGTTTTTT. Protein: CASRAGGVEKLFF.